The clone carrying this T cell receptor (beta chain) showed up just a few times. Its antigen is not identified. Using RNA transcripts as the source, TCR beta CDR3 regions were amplified. HTBI primers were employed in a first-round RT-PCR of the TCR CDR3. One entry per CDR3 protein results from TCRdb running MiXCR on the multiplex PCR reads. The top ten clones hold roughly 10% of a sample with some 740,000 distinct CDR3 sequences, approximately 14% of them seen once. Patients showing uncontrolled infection, other autoimmune disease, pregnancy or lactation were ineligible. This entry is derived from a study of T cells in Graves' hyperthyroidism and ophthalmopathy. Study observations and caveats: A model of 13 V-J pairs discriminated ophthalmopathy from stable hyperthyroidism.

The sequenced sample consisted of blood. The TCR originated in a woman younger than 35 with Graves' hyperthyroidism.

In DNA form, the CDR3 reads TGTGCCAGCAGCTCCGGAGGGTCTTGGGAGACCCAGTACTTC. Its translation: CASSSGGSWETQYF. This sequence joins TRBV7-9 and TRBJ2-5; tentatively, D is TRBD2 (6 bases). V was cut by 4 bases and J by 5 bases, with 14 bases left in between. The CDR3 runs to 14 residues. Germline CDR1 and CDR2: SEHNR and FQNEAQ (reference sequence).